The sequence of this TCR beta chain was determined in a study of CD8 T cells in ankylosing spondylitis. TCRdb itself ran the 5' RACE reads through MiXCR, one entry per CDR3 protein. Here the sample spans a few hundred thousand distinct CDR3 sequences, under 25% being singletons. The sample holds a few counts of this clonotype. What it binds is not known. CDR3 size: 14 residues. CDR1 and CDR2 (germline): LNHDA, SQIVND (reference sequence). V was cut by 6 bases and J by 3 bases, with 15 bases left in between. The study, taken as a whole, reports: The study identified a TCR beta motif of under ten highly homologous variants that appeared characteristic of ankylosing spondylitis blood.

The sample taken for sequencing was blood, either unsorted or a sorted T cell fraction (not recorded which). The source is a male donor with ankylosing spondylitis. V usage is TRBV19 and J usage is TRBJ2-7; D gene uncertain. CDR3 in amino acids: CASRSRHDDYEQYF. As DNA, the CDR3 is TGTGCCAGTAGATCCCGACATGATGACTACGAGCAGTACTTC.